This T cell receptor (beta chain) came from a study of human T cells and chemical hapten exposure. Regarding the study as a whole: Having alopecia, the donors may differ immunologically from healthy people.

This clonotype was detected ten times or more. Antigen specificity is unknown. Stated time point: patch test 2, 6 weeks after DPC sensitization. Treatment noted: therapeutic diphenylcyclopropenone sensitization with weekly scalp DPC. TCRdb reprocessed the RACE reads via MiXCR and lists one record per CDR3 protein. This table holds 330,000 or so distinct CDR3 sequences, roughly 6% found once. The trim removed 1 base at V and 5 bases at J, leaving 2 bases unmatched. In germline, CDR1 is LGHNA, CDR2 YNFKEQ. CDR3 length equals 15 residues. Sequencing used whole blood, obtained in connection with sensitization to the hapten diphenylcyclopropenone (DPC). This TCR was sampled from a young woman with alopecia areata. Some clones in this sample may be carry-over from other donors' samples. This rearrangement joins TRBV4-2 to TRBJ2-3; 11 bases align to TRBD2. The CDR3 nucleotides are TGTGCCAGCAGCCAAGGGACTAGCGGGCGAGATACGCAGTATTTT. Translation: CASSQGTSGRDTQYF.